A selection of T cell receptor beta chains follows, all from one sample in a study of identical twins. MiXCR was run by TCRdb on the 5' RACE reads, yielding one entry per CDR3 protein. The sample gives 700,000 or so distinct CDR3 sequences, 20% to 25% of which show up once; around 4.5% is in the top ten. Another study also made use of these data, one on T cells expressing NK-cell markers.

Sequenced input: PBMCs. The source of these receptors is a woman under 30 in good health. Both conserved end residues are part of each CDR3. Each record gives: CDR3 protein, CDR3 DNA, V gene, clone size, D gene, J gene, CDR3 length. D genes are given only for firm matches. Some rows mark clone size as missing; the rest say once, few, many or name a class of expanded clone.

CASSLALGTSTEAFF,TGTGCCAGCAGCTTAGCGTTAGGGACGTCCACTGAAGCTTTCTTT,TRBV7-2,-,-,TRBJ1-1,15
CASSMGQGYTDTQYF,TGTGCCAGCAGCATGGGACAGGGATACACAGATACGCAGTATTTT,TRBV7-9,few,TRBD1,TRBJ2-3,15
CSARPGTTAFNEQFF,TGCAGTGCTAGACCCGGGACTACAGCGTTCAATGAGCAGTTCTTC,TRBV20-1,few,TRBD2,TRBJ2-1,15
CSAREDRGFGTEAFF,TGCAGTGCTAGAGAGGACAGGGGATTTGGAACTGAAGCTTTCTTT,TRBV20-1,few,TRBD1,TRBJ1-1,15
CAITRDRGIYNEQFF,TGTGCCATCACCCGGGACAGAGGCATCTACAATGAGCAGTTCTTC,TRBV10-3,few,TRBD1,TRBJ2-1,15
CASRGRGGGASYNEQFF,TGTGCCAGTAGAGGCCGGGGCGGCGGGGCCTCCTACAATGAGCAGTTCTTC,TRBV19,-,-,TRBJ2-1,17
CASSMDRGGTEAFF,TGTGCCAGTAGTATGGACAGGGGAGGAACTGAAGCTTTCTTT,TRBV19,-,TRBD1,TRBJ1-1,14
CASSYGTGYGETQYF,TGTGCCAGCAGTTACGGGACAGGGTATGGGGAGACCCAGTACTTC,TRBV12-3/TRBV12-4,few,TRBD1,TRBJ2-5,15
CASSLVGEWGTDTQYF,TGTGCCAGCAGCTTGGTGGGGGAGTGGGGCACAGATACGCAGTATTTT,TRBV5-6,-,-,TRBJ2-3,16
CASSYSKREVHEQYF,TGTGCCAGCAGTTACTCGAAGCGGGAGGTCCACGAGCAGTACTTC,TRBV6-2/TRBV6-3,many,TRBD2,TRBJ2-7,15
CSAKTGQTQYF,TGCAGTGCTAAAACTGGGCAGACCCAGTACTTC,TRBV20-1,few,-,TRBJ2-5,11
CASSYRGPLNTEAFF,TGTGCCAGCAGTTACAGGGGGCCGTTGAACACTGAAGCTTTCTTT,TRBV6-5,few,TRBD1,TRBJ1-1,15
CSAAIDANTEAFF,TGCAGTGCTGCGATCGACGCAAACACTGAAGCTTTCTTT,TRBV20-1,few,-,TRBJ1-1,13
CSASLLGQRMQETQYF,TGCAGTGCTAGCTTACTGGGCCAACGGATGCAAGAGACCCAGTACTTC,TRBV20-1,-,-,TRBJ2-5,16
CASSRAGSPSQFF,TGTGCCAGCAGCCGGGCAGGGTCTCCTTCGCAGTTCTTC,TRBV5-6,many,-,TRBJ2-1,13
CSVEEWDRGPDTQYF,TGCAGCGTTGAAGAGTGGGACAGGGGGCCAGATACGCAGTATTTT,TRBV29-1,-,TRBD1,TRBJ2-3,15
CASSSRPGGSLYEQYF,TGTGCCAGCAGCTCGAGGCCCGGAGGGAGTCTCTACGAGCAGTACTTC,TRBV6-1,-,-,TRBJ2-7,16
CASTLRRGYLGTEAFF,TGTGCCAGCACTCTAAGGAGAGGGTATTTGGGCACTGAAGCTTTCTTT,TRBV5-6,many,-,TRBJ1-1,16
CASSQIAGTGVNYGYTF,TGCGCCAGCAGCCAAATAGCCGGGACGGGAGTTAACTATGGCTACACCTTC,TRBV5-1,few,-,TRBJ1-2,17
CASSLVGTARAYTF,TGTGCCAGCAGCTTGGTGGGGACAGCTCGTGCCTACACCTTC,TRBV5-6,-,TRBD1,TRBJ1-2,14
CASSQEDRRGGRADTQYF,TGTGCCAGCAGCCAAGAAGATCGGCGGGGGGGCCGGGCAGATACGCAGTATTTT,TRBV4-2,-,TRBD2,TRBJ2-3,18
CASRALSSYNEQFF,TGTGCCAGCAGGGCCCTGAGCTCCTACAATGAGCAGTTCTTC,TRBV12-3/TRBV12-4,-,-,TRBJ2-1,14
CAIRDGGNQPQHF,TGTGCCATCCGGGACGGCGGTAATCAGCCCCAGCATTTT,TRBV10-3,few,-,TRBJ1-5,13
CASSGQPLAVNNEQFF,TGTGCCAGCAGTGGCCAGCCGCTAGCAGTTAACAATGAGCAGTTCTTC,TRBV6-4,-,-,TRBJ2-1,16
CASSGGPRAGELFF,TGCGCCAGCAGCGGCGGCCCACGGGCCGGGGAGCTGTTTTTT,TRBV5-1,-,-,TRBJ2-2,14
CSAKRFLTGPYEQYF,TGCAGTGCCAAACGATTCCTAACCGGGCCCTACGAGCAGTACTTC,TRBV20-1,-,-,TRBJ2-7,15
CASSLIPGLGGETQYF,TGTGCCAGCAGCTTAATCCCGGGGCTCGGGGGAGAGACCCAGTACTTC,TRBV7-2,few,-,TRBJ2-5,16
CSIRQPPQPQHF,TGCAGCATTCGACAGCCCCCGCAGCCCCAGCATTTT,TRBV29-1,many,-,TRBJ1-5,12
CASRWAESTGELFF,TGTGCCAGCAGGTGGGCGGAAAGCACCGGGGAGCTGTTTTTT,TRBV27,few,-,TRBJ2-2,14
CASSPLSSGRLGIYEQYF,TGTGCCAGCTCACCACTCTCTAGCGGGAGATTGGGGATCTACGAGCAGTACTTC,TRBV18,-,TRBD2,TRBJ2-7,18
CASSDGQGNTEAFF,TGCGCCAGCAGCGATGGACAGGGGAACACTGAAGCTTTCTTT,TRBV5-1,-,TRBD1,TRBJ1-1,14
CSAETGTGSYEQYF,TGCAGTGCAGAAACCGGGACAGGCTCCTACGAGCAGTACTTC,TRBV20-1,few,TRBD1,TRBJ2-7,14
CAISVHENTEAFF,TGTGCCATCAGTGTACACGAGAACACTGAAGCTTTCTTT,TRBV10-3,few,-,TRBJ1-1,13
CASSPGPEHTQYF,TGCGCCAGCAGCCCGGGACCGGAGCATACGCAGTATTTT,TRBV5-1,many,-,TRBJ2-3,13
CAISPGSSYEQYF,TGTGCCATCAGCCCCGGGAGTTCCTACGAGCAGTACTTC,TRBV10-3,few,-,TRBJ2-7,13
CASSPEGASYEQYF,TGTGCCAGCAGCCCCGAAGGTGCTTCCTACGAGCAGTACTTC,TRBV5-5,-,-,TRBJ2-7,14
CSVERGIYNEQFF,TGCAGCGTTGAAAGGGGGATTTACAATGAGCAGTTCTTC,TRBV29-1,many,-,TRBJ2-1,13
CANGETQYF,TGTGCCAACGGAGAGACCCAGTACTTC,TRBV19,once,-,TRBJ2-5,9
CASSSAGVELPNEQFF,TGTGCCAGCAGCTCGGCGGGGGTGGAGCTCCCCAATGAGCAGTTCTTC,TRBV6-1,once,TRBD2,TRBJ2-1,16
CSATRPGVQFF,TGCAGTGCTACCCGCCCAGGGGTGCAGTTCTTC,TRBV20-1,-,-,TRBJ2-1,11
CASSLDWAGSYEQYF,TGTGCCAGCAGCTTAGATTGGGCGGGGAGCTACGAGCAGTACTTC,TRBV11-2,-,-,TRBJ2-7,15
CASSQATADTQYF,TGCGCCAGCAGCCAGGCCACGGCAGATACGCAGTATTTT,TRBV4-1,once,-,TRBJ2-3,13
CSAAGGRNYGYTF,TGCAGTGCGGCGGGGGGAAGGAACTATGGCTACACCTTC,TRBV20-1,many,-,TRBJ1-2,13